The 2 T cell receptor beta chains in this list originate from one sample, sequenced in a study of T cells expressing NK-cell markers. For each CDR3 protein, TCRdb gives one entry from its re-call of the 5' RACE reads, without DNA. This sample's table has fewer than 550,000 distinct CDR3 sequences. Specimen: blood T cells: a sorted CD56 or NKG2C T cell subset, CD4+ or CD8+ T cells, or bulk PBMC T cells (not recorded which). All receptors derive from a woman between 50 and 59 years old in good health.

This chain links TRBV10-3 with TRBJ1-2; TCRdb's D call of TRBD1 is untestable without DNA. Germline V CDR1 and CDR2: ENHRY, SYGVKD. The CDR3 runs to 17 residues. The CDR3 reads CAISGTGASRVNYGYTF.

The genes are TRBV7-2 and TRBJ1-6; TCRdb gives TRBD1 as the D gene, but with no DNA this cannot be confirmed. The CDR3 is 16 amino acids. Germline V lookup: CDR1 SGHTA, CDR2 FQGNSA. The CDR3 is CASSLWRQGYNSPLHF.